The entry that follows covers one TCR beta chain sequence. The antigen remains undetermined. The data belong to a study of T cells expressing NK-cell markers. Across the study: Among the eight sequenced donors, seven tested HCMV-seropositive and one tested seronegative.

This CDR3 has 15 amino acids. Germline values: CDR1 KGHSH, CDR2 LQKENI. A 5'RACE template switching approach incorporating UMIs was used to make TCR beta cDNA. One entry per CDR3 protein, without DNA, is what TCRdb gives after re-calling the 5' RACE reads. This sample contains some 440,000 distinct CDR3 sequences. Notes on the study in general: Roughly six donors carried dominant NKG2C+ clonotypes that made up 1.0-7.0% of their CD8+ T cells. Topping the CD3+CD56-NKG2C+ fraction as well were these clonotypes, in several donors.

This TCR came from a woman in her fifties or sixties in good health. Sequenced sample: blood T cells: a sorted CD56 or NKG2C T cell subset, CD4+ or CD8+ T cells, or bulk PBMC T cells (not recorded which). The chain has TRBV18 and TRBJ2-7; the D call from TCRdb, TRBD1, cannot be confirmed without DNA. The CDR3 sequence is CASSPLNRGFHEQYF.